One and the same sample provided the 5 T cell receptor beta chains below, sequenced in a study of response to subunit inactivated influenza vaccine. TCRdb fed the RT-PCR reads into MiXCR, producing one record per CDR3 protein. The sample records 530,000 or so distinct CDR3 sequences, 12% being singletons. The sequences come from PBMCs from blood, collected on the day of vaccination. The source is a man aged 50-60 years who received an inactivated influenza vaccine.

The CDR3 nucleotides are TGCGCCAGCAGCTTGTATTTCGGGGGGAACACTGAAGCTTTCTTT. Its translation is CASSLYFGGNTEAFF. The chain couples TRBV5-1 to TRBJ1-1, with D possibly matching TRBD1 (5 bases). CDR1 is SGHRS and CDR2 is YFSETQ in the germline V gene. The CDR3 has 15 residues. Trimming left V 1 base short and J 1 base short, with 11 bases between.

There are a few counts of this clonotype. This chain links TRBV12-3 or TRBV12-4 with TRBJ1-2; tentative D call: TRBD1 (6 bases). CDR3 length: 15 residues. The ends were cut back, 3 bases at V and 0 bases at J, with 11 bases in the middle. The CDR3: CASSFKRGTNYGYTF. The DNA for the CDR3 is TGTGCCAGCAGTTTTAAAAGGGGGACTAACTATGGCTACACCTTC.

About this clonotype: A single base separates this from a much larger clone, so it may be a read error. V gene TRBV20-1 combines with J gene TRBJ2-3; TRBD1 matches 7 bases. CDR1 is DFQATT and CDR2 is SNEGSKA in the germline V gene (reference sequence). The CDR3 consists of 15 residues. V dropped 4 bases and J dropped 3; count of bases not matched to a gene: 10. The CDR3 spells CSATYNRGWTDTQYF. The CDR3 DNA is TGCAGTGCTACGTACAACAGGGGTTGGACAGATACGCAGTATTTT.

The chain joins TRBV12-3 or TRBV12-4 to TRBJ1-4; 8 nucleotides match TRBD1. The CDR3 runs 14 residues. J lost 8 bases, V lost 3 bases, and 5 bases had no gene match. The CDR3 reads CASSFQGAREKLFF. DNA for the CDR3: TGTGCCAGCAGTTTCCAGGGGGCTAGGGAAAAACTGTTTTTT.

This clonotype was recorded at least ten times. The chain links TRBV12-3 or TRBV12-4 to TRBJ2-1; maybe TRBD1 (6 bases). Trimming pared 0 bases from V and 6 bases from J, leaving 12 bases between. The CDR3 spans 15 residues. The CDR3, as DNA: TGTGCCAGCAGTTTAGCTTCAGGGGTGGGCAATGAGCAGTTCTTC. Translation gives CASSLASGVGNEQFF.